These 30 T cell receptor beta chains were sequenced from one sample in a study of naive and memory T cell subsets. Two oligonucleotides, mixed equimolar, formed the beta constant-region primer covering TRBC1 and TRBC2. TCRdb re-called the UMI-ligation and nested PCR reads with MiXCR, one entry per CDR3 protein. This table holds 140,000 to 150,000 distinct CDR3 sequences, over 15% found once. The sample was naive CD4+ T cells from blood. The receptors derive from a human donor in good health.

The chain has TRBV10-3 and TRBJ1-5; D gene unclear. The CDR3 runs to 16 residues. Trimming removed 4 bases at V and 1 base at J, with 14 bases between. Germline CDR1 ENHRY, CDR2 SYGVKD. Here the CDR3 reads CAISVGGLRSNQPQHF. CDR3 nucleotides: TGTGCCATCAGTGTTGGTGGTTTAAGGAGCAATCAGCCCCAGCATTTT.

This clonotype has more than one count but fewer than ten. The rearrangement joins TRBV29-1 to TRBJ2-3; 8 bases map to TRBD2. Losses at the gene ends were 3 bases for V and 2 bases for J; bases not matched to a gene: 7. CDR3 length: 15 residues. CDR1 is SQVTM, CDR2 ANQGSEA, per germline. This CDR3 reads CSVDGLAGNTDTQYF. CDR3 nucleotide sequence: TGCAGCGTTGATGGTTTAGCGGGAAACACAGATACGCAGTATTTT.

This clonotype was found many times. This chain joins TRBV28 and TRBJ2-3; 11 bases match TRBD1. Trimming at V came to 7 bases and at J to 4 bases, leaving 7 bases not matched to a gene. Germline V lookup: CDR1 MDHEN, CDR2 SYDVKM. The CDR3 has 15 amino acids. The CDR3 DNA sequence: TGTGCCAGCATGCGGGACAGGGGGTGGTCAGATACGCAGTATTTT. Residues: CASMRDRGWSDTQYF.

The rearrangement joins TRBV16 to TRBJ1-1; TRBD1 might be the D (6 bases). The germline V and J ends were trimmed by 4 bases and 4 bases, with 22 bases remaining between them. This CDR3 comprises 17 residues. Germline V gives CDR1 KGHSY, CDR2 FQNENV. CDR3 bases: TGTGCCAGCAGCCCCGAGGGGGGCCGGGTCGGGGCCACTGAAGCTTTCTTT. It codes for CASSPEGGRVGATEAFF.

The chain couples TRBV20-1 to TRBJ1-4; D remains ambiguous. Germline V gives CDR1 DFQATT, CDR2 SNEGSKA (reference sequence). This CDR3 region has 14 residues. Trimming stripped 2 bases from V and 4 bases from J, with 11 bases between. CDR3 residues: CSARSGRLNEKLFF. The CDR3 nucleotides read TGCAGTGCTAGATCTGGGAGGCTTAATGAAAAACTGTTTTTT.

This clonotype was detected only a few times. The chain couples TRBV19 to TRBJ2-1, with a possible D match to TRBD2 (6 bases). Germline V gene sequence: CDR1 LNHDA, CDR2 SQIVND (reference sequence). The germline V and J ends were trimmed by 9 bases and 2 bases, with 11 bases remaining between them. The CDR3 sequence is 13 residues long. In DNA form, the CDR3 reads TGTGCCAGCAGGCCGGGGGCCTACAATGAGCAGTTCTTC. Amino acid sequence: CASRPGAYNEQFF.

Ten or more counts support this clonotype. The chain uses TRBV2 and TRBJ2-7, with D maybe TRBD2 (5 bases). Trimming removed 8 bases at V and 0 bases at J, with 14 bases between. Germline V CDR1 and CDR2: SNHLY, FYNNEI. The CDR3 consists of 14 residues. The CDR3 DNA reads TGTGCCAGCCTCGCGGGCGTCAGCTCCTACGAGCAGTACTTC. Encoded protein: CASLAGVSSYEQYF.

The gene calls are TRBV5-5 and TRBJ2-7; TRBD2 might be the D (5 bases). CDR1 is SGHKS, CDR2 YYEKEE, per germline (reference sequence). V lost 3 bases, J lost 2 bases, and 15 bases lay in between. The CDR3 spans 15 residues. The CDR3 spells CASSWPDSKTYEQYF. DNA for the CDR3: TGTGCCAGCAGCTGGCCGGACTCTAAGACCTACGAGCAGTACTTC.

CDR3 in amino acids: CASSPSERKLFF. In nucleotides, the CDR3 is TGTGCCAGCTCACCCTCTGAGAGAAAACTGTTTTTT. The chain has TRBV18 and TRBJ1-4, with unresolved D. Germline CDR1 is KGHSH and CDR2 is LQKENI. This CDR3 has 12 residues. V was cut by 3 bases and J by 10 bases, with 9 bases left in between.

This clonotype was picked up many times. The V call is TRBV29-1, the J call TRBJ2-6, with D uncertain. Germline CDR1 SQVTM, CDR2 ANQGSEA. CDR3 length: 14 residues. V was shortened by 4 bases and J by 1 base, with 8 bases between the two germline ends. The CDR3 region has the DNA TGCAGCGTTGGGGCCGCATCTGGGGCCAACGTCCTGACTTTC. It encodes CSVGAASGANVLTF.

The CDR3 is CSVKVGGLEQYF. In DNA form, the CDR3 reads TGCAGTGTTAAGGTGGGAGGGCTCGAGCAGTACTTC. The chain uses TRBV20-1 and TRBJ2-7, with 7 bases aligning to TRBD2. The CDR3 loop spans 12 amino acids. V lost 7 bases and J lost 6; bases outside the gene matches: 9. Germline CDR1 reads DFQATT; CDR2 reads SNEGSKA (reference sequence).

The genes are TRBV5-1 and TRBJ1-1, with D possibly being TRBD1 (5 bases). Germline-derived CDR1 and CDR2 are SGHRS and YFSETQ. The CDR3 spans 14 residues. Trimming shortened V by 4 bases and J by 1 base, and 11 bases separated the two germline ends. For the CDR3, the DNA is TGCGCCAGCAGCAAAGGGACGGAGAACACTGAAGCTTTCTTT. This encodes CASSKGTENTEAFF.

The rearrangement links TRBV27 to TRBJ2-7, with D maybe TRBD2 (5 bases). This CDR3 contains 14 residues. Germline V gives CDR1 MNHEY, CDR2 SMNVEV (reference sequence). V lost 6 bases and J lost 0, with 12 bases in between. CDR3 protein: CASSVRAASYEQYF. In DNA form, the CDR3 reads TGTGCCAGCAGCGTTAGAGCGGCCTCCTACGAGCAGTACTTC.

The sample holds a few counts of this clonotype. The rearrangement links TRBV4-1 to TRBJ2-7; 9 bases align to TRBD1. The CDR3 length is 15 residues. Germline CDR1 and CDR2: MGHRA and YSYEKL. V trimming: 2 bases; J trimming: 4 bases; junction bases outside the gene matches: 6. The CDR3: CASSQFGTGKYEQYF. For the CDR3, the DNA is TGCGCCAGCAGCCAATTTGGGACAGGGAAATACGAGCAGTACTTC.

Notes on this clonotype: Germline and junction disagree at one end, which may indicate a read error. This rearrangement joins TRBV24-1 to TRBJ2-6; TRBD1 is a possible D gene (6 bases). There are 19 residues in the CDR3. CDR1 is KGHDR, CDR2 SFDVKD, per germline. This CDR3 is CDTSDSNREEWAGANVLTF. The CDR3 nucleotides are TGTGACACCAGTGATTCCAACAGGGAAGAGTGGGCTGGGGCCAACGTCCTGACTTTC.

This clonotype showed up just a few times. CDR3 in amino acids: CASSLVSRGYEQYF. CDR3 coding DNA: TGTGCCAGCAGCTTGGTTAGCCGAGGTTACGAGCAGTACTTC. The chain is built from TRBV5-6 and TRBJ2-7; D unresolved. The length of the CDR3 is 14 residues. Germline CDR1 is SGHDT and CDR2 is YYEEEE. The V and J ends lost 0 bases and 4 bases respectively, with 11 bases between them.

V usage is TRBV6-1 and J usage is TRBJ1-1; 11 positions match TRBD1. J lost 3 bases, V lost 5 bases, and 2 bases had no gene match. CDR1 MNHNS and CDR2 SASEGT come from the germline V gene. The CDR3 covers 14 residues. CDR3: CASSRDRGYTEAFF. The CDR3 DNA reads as TGTGCCAGCAGTAGGGACAGGGGGTACACTGAAGCTTTCTTT.

This clonotype showed up just a few times. The chain carries TRBV2 and TRBJ2-5, with 9 positions matching TRBD2. Trimming at V came to 6 bases and at J to 4 bases, leaving 9 bases not matched to a gene. From germline, CDR1 is SNHLY and CDR2 FYNNEI. This CDR3 spans 15 amino acids. DNA of the CDR3: TGTGCCAGCAGAGGTAGCGGGAGACACGGAGAGACCCAGTACTTC. Translation gives CASRGSGRHGETQYF.

This clonotype occurred many times. The chain recombines TRBV5-4 with TRBJ2-7; the D call may be TRBD1 or TRBD2 (6 bases each). CDR3 size: 15 residues. V dropped 4 bases and J dropped 0 bases, with 14 bases sitting between them. The germline CDR1 and CDR2 sequences are SGHNT and YYREEE (reference sequence). The DNA for the CDR3 is TGTGCCAGCAGCCCTCCCGGGGGCCTCTCCTACGAGCAGTACTTC. Amino acids: CASSPPGGLSYEQYF.

This clonotype has only a few counts. V gene TRBV7-6 combines with J gene TRBJ2-3; 14 nucleotides match TRBD2. Germline V gene sequence: CDR1 SGHVS, CDR2 FNYEAQ. The CDR3 totals 16 residues. V trimming: 7 bases; J trimming: 2 bases; junction bases outside the gene matches: 5. CDR3 in amino acids: CASTLTSGRDTDTQYF. For the CDR3, the DNA is TGTGCCAGCACTCTGACTAGCGGGAGGGACACAGATACGCAGTATTTT.

This chain uses TRBV19 with TRBJ1-1, with a possible D match to TRBD1 (5 bases). CDR1 and CDR2 (germline): LNHDA, SQIVND (reference sequence). The CDR3 runs to 15 residues. V was shortened by 1 base and J by 1 base, with 10 bases between the two germline ends. The CDR3 sequence is CASSIANRWNTEAFF. For the CDR3, the DNA is TGTGCCAGTAGTATAGCCAACAGGTGGAACACTGAAGCTTTCTTT.

This clonotype was found a few times. V usage is TRBV4-1 and J usage is TRBJ2-1; D is unclear. The CDR3 loop spans 15 amino acids. Germline V gene lookup returns CDR1 MGHRA and CDR2 YSYEKL. V lost 3 bases and J 1 base, leaving 10 bases between the germline ends. The CDR3 DNA follows: TGCGCCAGCAGCCAGGCTGCGACATCCTACAATGAGCAGTTCTTC. This codes for CASSQAATSYNEQFF.

This clonotype was seen a handful of times. The chain has TRBV6-6 and TRBJ2-1; D might be TRBD2 (7 bases). Trimming pared 2 bases from V and 10 bases from J, leaving 15 bases between. CDR3 length: 14 amino acids. Germline lookup yields CDR1 MNHNY and CDR2 SVGAGI (reference sequence). CDR3 DNA: TGTGCCAGCAGTTACCAGGGAGGGGGGAGGGAGCAGTTCTTC. Translating gives CASSYQGGGREQFF.

The chain has TRBV12-3 or TRBV12-4 and TRBJ1-4; D not resolved. The CDR3 length is 14 residues. V was pared by 2 bases and J by 6 bases, with 10 bases between. CDR3 in DNA: TGTGCCAGCAGTTTAAATGGATTGGATGAAAAACTGTTTTTT. It encodes CASSLNGLDEKLFF.

This chain joins TRBV5-1 and TRBJ1-1; D not resolved. Deletions cut 1 base from V and 5 bases from J, with 9 bases between. The CDR3 length is 13 residues. Germline V CDR1 and CDR2: SGHRS, YFSETQ. The CDR3 bases are TGCGCCAGCAGCTTGAGGGTTGGGACTGAAGCTTTCTTT. Protein sequence: CASSLRVGTEAFF.

This chain connects TRBV2 to TRBJ2-5; D is perhaps TRBD2 (6 bases). CDR3 length: 13 amino acids. Germline CDR1 is SNHLY and CDR2 is FYNNEI. V dropped 4 bases and J dropped 3 bases, with 9 bases sitting between them. The CDR3 coding sequence is TGTGCCAGCAGTGGTAGCGGAGAAGAGACCCAGTACTTC. Protein sequence: CASSGSGEETQYF.

In this sample, this clonotype turned up a few times. V and J are TRBV6-6 and TRBJ2-1; D gene unclear. This CDR3 is built from 12 residues. With 2 bases removed from V and 8 bases from J, the gap between germline ends came to 7 bases. Germline CDR1 is MNHNY and CDR2 is SVGAGI (reference sequence). The CDR3 nucleotides are TGTGCCAGCAGTTACCCTTTGCATGAGCAGTTCTTC. Translating it yields CASSYPLHEQFF.

There are many counts of this clonotype. The genes are TRBV7-9 and TRBJ1-1; D is uncertain. Germline V gene sequence: CDR1 SEHNR, CDR2 FQNEAQ (reference sequence). Trimming stripped 5 bases from V and 2 bases from J, with 12 bases between. The CDR3 totals 14 residues. The CDR3 sequence: CASSLPNANTEAFF. DNA of the CDR3: TGTGCCAGCAGCCTCCCTAATGCCAACACTGAAGCTTTCTTT.

This clonotype was counted between two and nine times. The chain links TRBV9 to TRBJ1-5; no clear D. V lost 3 bases, J lost 0 bases, and 10 bases lay in between. Germline CDR1 is SGDLS and CDR2 is YYNGEE. This CDR3 is 15 amino acids long. The CDR3 is CASSGERYSNQPQHF. The CDR3, as DNA: TGTGCCAGCAGCGGAGAAAGATATAGCAATCAGCCCCAGCATTTT.

V gene TRBV11-1 combines with J gene TRBJ2-1; D not resolved. CDR3 size: 13 residues. Germline V gives CDR1 SGHAT, CDR2 FQDESV (reference sequence). Trimming took off 5 bases at V and 8 bases at J, with 13 bases between the two ends. In DNA form, the CDR3 reads TGTGCCAGCAGCCCCCCGGTCGTATATGAGCAGTTCTTC. It is translated as CASSPPVVYEQFF.